The T cell receptor beta chain under discussion was sequenced for a study of blood T cell repertoires in COVID-19. The data were produced by immunoSEQ multiplex PCR, yet TCRdb's version contains in-frame clones alone and is incomplete. The sample yields approximately 190,000 clones, around four fifths seen once. The origin of this receptor is a man younger than 45 with active or convalescent COVID-19. Material: peripheral blood.

CDR3 in DNA: TGTGCCAGCAGGGGACAGGGGTTGACTGGTCAGCCCCAGCATTTT. As protein: CASRGQGLTGQPQHF. The chain couples TRBV2 to TRBJ1-5; 10 bases are a match to TRBD1. In germline, CDR1 is SNHLY, CDR2 FYNNEI. Losses at the gene ends were 6 bases for V and 6 bases for J; bases not matched to a gene: 8. The CDR3 runs to 15 residues.